This is a list of T cell receptor beta chains from one sample in a study of vaccination and CD4 T cells after COVID-19. TCRdb used MiXCR to reprocess the PCR reads, holding one entry per CDR3 protein. The sample holds about 19,000 distinct CDR3 sequences; 56% are singletons and the top ten take roughly 10%. These receptors' antigens are unknown. What was sequenced was CD4+ T cells from blood, cultured in vitro. The receptors derive from a human donor who had recovered from COVID-19. Both conserved end residues are part of each CDR3. The D gene is left open where the match is weak. Where a row states a size, it is once, few, many or the class of an expanded clone; other rows omit it.

TRBD2	-	TRBV20-1	TRBJ2-3	CSAYGGSTDTQYF	TGCAGTGCTTACGGGGGGTCCACAGATACGCAGTATTTT
-	-	TRBV7-2	TRBJ2-7	CASSLVYEQYF	TGTGCCAGCAGCTTAGTGTACGAGCAGTACTTC
-	few	TRBV2	TRBJ1-1	CASSGLRGNTEAFF	TGTGCCAGCAGTGGGCTTAGGGGGAACACTGAAGCTTTCTTT
TRBD1	-	TRBV20-1	TRBJ1-6	CSARMTDRGQSPLHF	TGCAGTGCTCGAATGACGGACAGGGGGCAATCACCCCTCCACTTT
-	-	TRBV19	TRBJ1-5	CASSGQPSNQPQHF	TGTGCCAGTAGTGGACAACCTAGCAATCAGCCCCAGCATTTT
TRBD2	-	TRBV7-2	TRBJ2-5	CASSLGLAGGPQETQYF	TGTGCCAGCAGCTTGGGACTAGCGGGGGGGCCCCAAGAGACCCAGTACTTC
-	-	TRBV7-6	TRBJ1-1	CASNLGANTEAFF	TGTGCCAGCAACTTAGGGGCTAACACTGAAGCTTTCTTT
-	few	TRBV7-8	TRBJ1-1	CASSLAAGDVYTEAFF	TGTGCCAGCAGCTTAGCGGCAGGGGATGTATACACTGAAGCTTTCTTT
-	once	TRBV11-2	TRBJ2-1	CASSTVKSPYNEQFF	TGTGCCAGCAGCACAGTCAAGTCCCCTTACAATGAGCAGTTCTTC
TRBD1	-	TRBV6-1	TRBJ2-5	CASSAPDRSDRKTQYF	TGTGCCAGCAGTGCCCCGGACAGGTCGGATCGGAAGACCCAGTACTTC
TRBD1	-	TRBV6-1	TRBJ1-1	CASGPGGLNTEAFF	TGTGCCAGCGGGCCAGGGGGTTTGAACACTGAAGCTTTCTTT
-	-	TRBV5-1	TRBJ2-7	CASSLDLSGVYEQYF	TGCGCCAGCAGCTTGGATCTGTCGGGGGTCTACGAGCAGTACTTC
-	-	TRBV27	TRBJ2-7	CASSFRGGYYEQYF	TGTGCCAGCAGTTTCCGGGGAGGTTACTACGAGCAGTACTTC
TRBD2	few	TRBV20-1	TRBJ2-7	CSARSGTSGTYEQYF	TGCAGTGCTCGATCCGGGACTAGCGGAACCTACGAGCAGTACTTC
-	-	TRBV5-4	TRBJ2-7	CASSQGDLSYEQYF	TGTGCCAGCAGCCAGGGTGACTTATCCTACGAGCAGTACTTC
-	-	TRBV20-1	TRBJ2-7	CSARIHTGTYEQYF	TGCAGTGCTAGGATACATACCGGAACCTACGAGCAGTACTTC
-	-	TRBV6-5	TRBJ1-1	CASSYSIDRGTEAFF	TGTGCCAGCAGTTACTCGATTGATAGGGGAACTGAAGCTTTCTTT
-	few	TRBV12-3/TRBV12-4	TRBJ1-2	CASSLRSRNYGYTF	TGTGCCAGCAGTTTACGATCGCGGAACTATGGCTACACCTTC
TRBD2	-	TRBV6-1	TRBJ2-3	CASRGLAGVGDTQYF	TGTGCCAGTAGGGGACTAGCGGGAGTTGGAGATACGCAGTATTTT
-	few	TRBV7-8	TRBJ1-5	CASSLEGSWSNQPQHF	TGTGCCAGCAGCTTAGAGGGGAGCTGGAGCAATCAGCCCCAGCATTTT
-	-	TRBV29-1	TRBJ1-1	CSVEVRGTNTEAFF	TGCAGCGTTGAAGTACGGGGGACGAACACTGAAGCTTTCTTT
-	few	TRBV20-1	TRBJ1-4	CSAQDSEKLFF	TGCAGTGCTCAGGACAGCGAAAAACTGTTTTTT
-	-	TRBV15	TRBJ1-2	CATSRDLGQYYGYTF	TGTGCCACCAGCAGAGATTTGGGGCAGTACTATGGCTACACCTTC
-	-	TRBV7-9	TRBJ1-5	CASSRGEGQPQHF	TGTGCCAGCAGTCGAGGGGAGGGGCAGCCCCAGCATTTT
-	-	TRBV10-3	TRBJ2-7	CAISETTGLRYEQYF	TGTGCCATCAGCGAAACCACAGGGCTTCGCTACGAGCAGTACTTC
TRBD1	-	TRBV20-1	TRBJ2-1	CSARGQGAPSSYNEQFF	TGCAGTGCTAGGGGACAGGGGGCCCCGAGCTCCTACAATGAGCAGTTCTTC
-	-	TRBV20-1	TRBJ1-1	CSARVGRNTEAFF	TGCAGTGCTAGAGTTGGAAGAAACACTGAAGCTTTCTTT
-	-	TRBV10-2	TRBJ2-3	CASGRDGGDTQYF	TGCGCCAGCGGAAGGGATGGAGGAGATACGCAGTATTTT
-	-	TRBV19	TRBJ2-7	CASSILLSREQYF	TGTGCCAGTAGTATTCTCCTAAGCCGCGAGCAGTACTTC
TRBD2	-	TRBV20-1	TRBJ2-5	CSARDPFSATSGGAETQYF	TGCAGTGCTAGAGATCCCTTTTCTGCGACTAGCGGGGGGGCGGAGACCCAGTACTTC
-	-	TRBV7-6	TRBJ2-1	CASSQTVGSEQFF	TGTGCTAGCAGCCAAACCGTAGGGAGTGAGCAGTTCTTC
TRBD1	few	TRBV11-3	TRBJ1-1	CASSPRDRETEAFF	TGTGCCAGCAGCCCGAGGGACAGAGAGACTGAAGCTTTCTTT
TRBD1	-	TRBV6-2/TRBV6-3	TRBJ2-1	CASSYSGQGFSEQFF	TGTGCCAGCAGTTACTCGGGACAGGGCTTTAGTGAGCAGTTCTTC
-	-	TRBV7-2	TRBJ1-4	CASSLGDRVKKEKLFF	TGTGCCAGCAGCTTGGGCGATCGGGTGAAGAAGGAAAAACTGTTTTTT
-	-	TRBV20-1	TRBJ1-2	CAVLEGRPSFDGYTF	TGCGCAGTGCTAGAGGGAAGGCCATCCTTCGATGGCTACACCTTC
-	few	TRBV20-1	TRBJ1-1	CSAGGWKVNTEAFF	TGCAGTGCTGGGGGGTGGAAGGTGAACACTGAAGCTTTCTTT
-	-	TRBV27	TRBJ1-1	CASSPMIKRDTEAFF	TGTGCCAGCAGCCCCATGATTAAAAGGGACACTGAAGCTTTCTTT
-	-	TRBV30	TRBJ2-7	CAWGRTLSSYEQYF	TGTGCCTGGGGACGGACCTTAAGCTCCTACGAGCAGTACTTC
-	-	TRBV6-2/TRBV6-3	TRBJ2-7	CASSYGGTYEQYF	TGTGCCAGCAGTTACGGGGGGACCTACGAGCAGTACTTC
TRBD1	-	TRBV10-3	TRBJ1-1	CAISESQGTEAFF	TGTGCCATCAGTGAGTCACAGGGGACTGAAGCTTTCTTT
TRBD1	-	TRBV6-2/TRBV6-3	TRBJ1-5	CASSYRRTGGSNQPQHF	TGTGCCAGCAGTTACCGACGGACAGGGGGCAGCAATCAGCCCCAGCATTTT
-	-	TRBV6-1	TRBJ1-2	CASSPRGADGGYTF	TGTGCCAGCAGTCCTCGCGGGGCGGACGGTGGCTACACCTTC
-	-	TRBV27	TRBJ1-4	CATKSGWAGSEKLFF	TGTGCCACAAAATCTGGCTGGGCGGGGAGTGAAAAACTGTTTTTT
-	few	TRBV6-2/TRBV6-3	TRBJ2-3	CASTDRTDTQYF	TGTGCCAGCACCGACAGGACAGATACGCAGTATTTT
-	-	TRBV4-3	TRBJ1-2	CASSQSTKTGYGYTF	TGCGCCAGCAGCCAGTCCACGAAAACAGGCTATGGCTACACCTTC
-	-	TRBV7-2	TRBJ1-5	CASSLERGMKPQHF	TGTGCCAGCAGCTTAGAACGGGGAATGAAGCCCCAGCATTTT
TRBD1	few	TRBV6-1	TRBJ1-2	CASSRDRRVTGYTF	TGTGCCAGCAGTAGGGACAGGCGGGTCACTGGCTACACCTTC
-	-	TRBV10-3	TRBJ2-7	CAISVGLPSYEQYF	TGTGCCATCAGTGTAGGACTACCATCCTACGAGCAGTACTTC
-	-	TRBV15	TRBJ2-4	CATSRDRAPQYF	TGTGCCACCAGCAGAGATCGGGCACCTCAGTACTTC
-	few	TRBV6-1	TRBJ2-2	CAIGRGPSTGELFF	TGTGCGATCGGGAGGGGGCCATCTACCGGGGAGCTGTTTTTT
-	-	TRBV5-1	TRBJ1-1	CASSSRGLDTEAFF	TGCGCCAGCAGCTCCAGGGGTTTGGACACTGAAGCTTTCTTT